This T cell receptor (beta chain) was observed in a study of cytomegalovirus exposure and HLA in healthy donors (dated by TCRdb to about 2017). For the wider study: According to an earlier analysis of a few hundred of the donors, roughly 180 million T cells yielded 100 million or so unique TCR beta sequences and around 300 Gb of sequence data. Approximately 310 gigabases of sequencing data and approximately 85 million unique TCR sequences were included in an early release covering 500 to 750 HLA-typed donors. The genetic ancestry cluster associated with self-reported Caucasian donors included 70% to 85% of the 398 genotyped donors. The study aimed to test whether cataloging public T cell receptors could reveal signatures of past pathogen exposure. The T cell repertoires of 666 subjects were profiled by immunosequencing and related to cytomegalovirus serostatus. In addition to the first cohort of 666 subjects, a separate validation cohort of 100 to 150 different subjects was used. To predict cytomegalovirus infection status, the study combined high-throughput TCR immunosequencing, statistical association of individual TCRs with disease status, and machine learning. To study patterns of TCR occurrence, a later analysis re-analyzed previously published TCR beta repertoires from around 670 donors and added high-resolution HLA genotyping. In the later analysis, no new phenotypic data were used to find candidate immune exposures; instead, reliance was placed on TCR beta sequences and their occurrence across donors. To decide whether each TCR beta V gene segment behaved as functional or pseudogenic, an earlier analysis of 587 of the donors relied on high-throughput TCR beta sequencing. Alongside the repertoire data, information on donor age, sex, ethnicity and CMV serostatus was compiled. Genome-wide SNP genotypes for about 60% of the roughly 700 donors were used in a later genetic analysis, which treated that subset as a discovery cohort. All discovery cohort repertoires had been generated using a single sequencing platform. HLA typing included class I and class II loci at four-digit resolution. The number of donors typed differed by locus, with roughly 620-640 for A, B, C, DRB1 and DQB1, roughly 520 for DQA1, 600 to 610 for DPA1, and roughly 450 for DPB1. Because of strong linkage in the cohort, roughly five DR-DQ haplotypes were treated as single units for association and clustering. Across around 400 genotyped donors of the cohort, an average of roughly 250,000 unique TCR beta nucleotide sequences per donor were sequenced, and around 19% of those sequences were non-productive. Broad study findings and their caveats: Compared with the roughly 600-donor mean, donors in an Asian-associated ancestry cluster had fewer N-insertions in productive TCRs, according to a later genetic analysis. This cohort had only TCR beta chains sequenced, and the lack of alpha or paired-chain data limited which features could be detected. In both the original and validation cohorts, the classifier was reported to diagnose cytomegalovirus status with high specificity and sensitivity. A further reported finding was that TCR beta sequences accurately predicted the HLA-A and HLA-B alleles for most subjects in the first cohort. Specific HLA alleles were associated with 16,951 TCR beta sequences at a false discovery rate of 0.05 in a later analysis. When HLA alleles, especially DR and DQ, strongly co-occurred, attributing TCR associations to individual alleles was difficult. Linkage disequilibrium might explain the correlated functional status among segregating V segments, but an unknown experimental factor could not be excluded. According to the authors, the approach could potentially be generalized to other disease states and immunological phenotypes. In vitro tests confirmed that a few of the cytomegalovirus-associated TCR beta chains recognize cytomegalovirus antigens. Roughly uniform sequencing depth across donors was assumed in presence/absence analyses, although this assumption may not hold. Most TCR sequences were seen in very few donors, while some public TCRs were found in many individuals. A cluster of highly shared sequence variants was judged likely to represent a technical artifact of the sequencing pipeline. Because HLA typing was missing for some donors at each locus, association tests included only the typed subset. According to a later analysis, TCR association rates differed among HLA loci, with DRB1 alleles showing the most associated TCRs and HLA-C alleles showing the fewest. A later analysis reported that several top co-occurrence clusters appeared linked to parvovirus B19, influenza, CMV and Epstein-Barr virus. A later genetic analysis associated a missense DCLRE1C variant with V-gene and J-gene trimming of TCR beta chains, and an independent cohort replicated the association. In a later analysis, HLA-associated TCR beta chains were found to be more clonally expanded and to have lower generation probabilities than equally common non-associated chains. Immune exposure information for the cohort was limited to CMV serostatus. Some IMGT-functional V segments, including TRBV6-2 and TRBV6-3, could not be told apart with the 87-base-pair reads, so those segments were excluded. According to a later analysis, most CMV-associated TCR beta chains appeared to be HLA-restricted, and the HLA associations seemed to be driven largely by CMV exposure. In an earlier analysis of 587 of the donors, most TCR beta V segments appeared in productive rearrangements about 90% or about 30% of the time, broadly matching IMGT annotations. The study listed 150 to 200 TCR beta chains as associated with cytomegalovirus. The earlier analysis of around 600 of the donors excluded roughly 16 rarely observed V segments, including chromosome 9 orphons, because counts were too low.

The cohort comprised 666 healthy bone marrow donors. All cohort members were sampled while nominally healthy, although unrecorded immune exposures were likely present. Of the 600 or so cohort members, approximately 290 had a positive CMV serostatus and 352 had a negative one, while no CMV serostatus was recorded for the donor. A peripheral blood sample was collected from each donor, and TCR beta sequencing was performed on peripheral blood mononuclear cells. The Qiagen DNeasy Blood Extraction Kit was used to extract genomic DNA from the blood cell samples. V is reduced by 6 bases and J by 2 bases, leaving a spacing of 14 bases between them. Measured from the cysteine to the phenylalanine, the CDR3 is 14 residues long. This entry keeps only the CDR3 DNA: 42 bases, framed from base 1. The germline V gene encodes CDR1 MNHNS and CDR2 SASEGT. This clone was detected a few times. Its target antigen remains unknown. Base qualities are missing; no much larger clone stands one base away.

Libraries were prepared through the immunoSEQ multiplex PCR assay. The multiplex PCR relied on a mix of 60 forward primers for TCR Vbeta segments and 13 reverse primers for TCR Jbeta segments. Amplification of the CDR3 region of rearranged TCR beta genes was performed with a multiplex PCR assay on genomic DNA. The amplified TCR beta libraries were sequenced on the Illumina HiSeq System as 87-base-pair reads. From the authors' description of their analysis: In a later analysis, roughly 80 million unique TCR beta chains were counted across the roughly 700 repertoires, and roughly 11 million of these chains were shared by at least two donors. A nearest-neighbor algorithm error-corrected the raw reads and collapsed the reads into unique sequences, merging closely related sequences to remove PCR and sequencing errors. V, D and J gene segments were assigned by aligning CDR3 sequences to IMGT reference sequences. For a sequence to be retained, at least a six-nucleotide match to both a V gene segment and a J gene segment was required. A rearrangement counted as productive if the CDR3 had no stop codons and remained in frame with V and J, and every other rearrangement counted as non-productive. CDR3 was defined according to IMGT convention as the region running from the second conserved V-encoded cysteine to the conserved J-encoded phenylalanine. The earlier analysis of about 610 of the donors excluded any sequence lacking an unambiguous match to a single V gene segment. An earlier analysis of around 600 of the donors classified V segments as functional when productive rearrangements were above 56.7% and as segregating when the standard deviation between donors was above 5%. To diagnose cytomegalovirus status from the catalog of TCR beta chain sequences, a statistical classification framework was built. In a later analysis, TCR nucleotide sequences were compared against IMGT/GENE-DB human TR gene sequences so that V and J genes could be assigned. The TCRdist pipeline was used in a later analysis to assign CDR3 sequences and most-parsimonious VDJ recombination scenarios. In a later analysis, each TCR beta chain was defined by its CDR3 amino acid sequence together with its V-gene family, and reads lacking a unique V-gene family were excluded. As a way to deal with suspected cross-contamination and a sequencing artifact, a later analysis dropped 592 nucleotide sequences that were highly shared and had low generation probability. A later analysis calculated a clonal expansion index for each public chain from normalized within-repertoire ranks of inferred template counts. A later analysis computed generation probabilities with a VDJ recombination model fitted to out-of-frame rearrangements, and checked the results against IGoR. In a later analysis, TCR-TCR, TCR-HLA and TCR-CMV co-occurrence was scored with hypergeometric tests, and a repertoire-size bias correction was applied to TCR pairs. In a later analysis, false discovery rates were estimated by permuting HLA or CMV assignments 20 times. A later analysis grouped co-occurring TCRs with DBSCAN, adding TCRdist sequence similarity when clustering within HLA-allele-positive subsets. Repertoires with fewer than 30,000 or more than 120,000 public chains were left out of co-occurrence clustering, as were roughly five repertoires with anomalous nucleotide sharing. The table comes from immuneACCESS by way of TCRdb, which keeps in-frame sequences with V and J called. Part of the clones is missing from these tables; in studies checked, under half for an unresolved V gene and the rest for unknown reasons. That table gives V, J and clone size, and the DNA gave D and trimming. This sample lists 72,000 or so clones; around 70% were detected once. The leading ten clones occupy 11% of the sample.

The source material was PBMCs. The V gene is TRBV6-1 and the J gene is TRBJ2-7; TRBD2 is a possible D gene, resting on 6 matching bases. This receptor was obtained from a human donor in good health. The bases are TGTGCCAGCAGCAGCGGGTTGGGTGCCTACGAGCAGTACTTC. Translation gives CASSSGLGAYEQYF.